These 26 T cell receptor beta chains came from one sample sequenced in a study of response to subunit inactivated influenza vaccine. A single record per CDR3 protein comes from TCRdb applying MiXCR to the RT-PCR reads. This table has more than 200,000 distinct CDR3 sequences, about 12% appearing once. Sequencing was performed on non-naive T cells sorted from PBMCs, taken around 14 days before vaccination. The receptors derive from a man aged 45 to 65 who received an inactivated influenza vaccine.

This clonotype was counted a few times. This chain links TRBV6-2 or TRBV6-3 with TRBJ1-5; unclear D gene. The CDR3 consists of 14 residues. Trimming shortened V by 10 bases and J by 0 bases, and 13 bases separated the two germline ends. Germline V lookup: CDR1 MNHEY, CDR2 SVGEGT. The CDR3 region has the DNA TGTGCCACCGCCGCCGTGTATAGCAATCAGCCCCAGCATTTT. This gives the protein CATAAVYSNQPQHF.

This clonotype showed up just a few times. V and J are TRBV5-1 and TRBJ2-3; possibly TRBD2 for D (5 bases). The CDR3 loop spans 14 amino acids. Trimming pared 0 bases from V and 5 bases from J, leaving 10 bases between. The germline V gene encodes CDR1 SGHRS and CDR2 YFSETQ. In DNA form, the CDR3 reads TGCGCCAGCAGCTTGGGACGGGGAATAGATACGCAGTATTTT. This encodes CASSLGRGIDTQYF.

A few counts support this clonotype. The chain joins TRBV4-1 to TRBJ1-1, with D perhaps TRBD1 (6 bases). With 0 bases removed from V and 5 bases from J, the gap between germline ends came to 10 bases. Per the germline V gene, CDR1 is MGHRA and CDR2 is YSYEKL. The CDR3 consists of 14 residues. The CDR3 region has the DNA TGCGCCAGCAGCCAAGATCACAGGGTTACTGAAGCTTTCTTT. This encodes CASSQDHRVTEAFF.

This clonotype was seen ten or more times. J is TRBJ2-1 and V is TRBV12-3 or TRBV12-4; 10 positions agree with TRBD1. The V segment lost 7 bases and the J segment 4 bases; nucleotides outside the gene matches: 10. This CDR3 region has 16 residues. The CDR3 DNA is TGTGCCAGCAATCCGGACAGGGGGATTAGTTACAATGAGCAGTTCTTC. Translated, it gives CASNPDRGISYNEQFF.

This clonotype was observed at least ten times. The chain has TRBV27 and TRBJ1-1; D is perhaps TRBD1 (5 bases). Trimming shortened V by 0 bases and J by 3 bases, and 8 bases separated the two germline ends. Germline V gives CDR1 MNHEY, CDR2 SMNVEV (reference sequence). The CDR3 totals 14 residues. The CDR3 here is CASSLSGADTEAFF. DNA for the CDR3: TGTGCCAGCAGTTTATCTGGGGCCGACACTGAAGCTTTCTTT.

The chain links TRBV12-3 or TRBV12-4 to TRBJ2-3; 11 bases match TRBD2. The CDR3 extends over 14 amino acids. Trimming cost V 11 bases and J 4 bases; bases outside gene matches: 8. The CDR3 DNA sequence: TGTGCCTCCTATCTAGCGGGAGGCGCAGATACGCAGTATTTT. Its protein product is CASYLAGGADTQYF.

This clonotype was seen ten or more times. The rearrangement links TRBV5-1 to TRBJ2-6; TRBD1 might be the D (5 bases). The CDR3 spans 16 residues. V gave up 6 bases and J gave up 0 bases, with 13 bases separating them. The germline gives CDR1 SGHRS, CDR2 YFSETQ. The CDR3 loop reads CASNGHESSGANVLTF. The CDR3 nucleotides are TGCGCCAGCAACGGACACGAAAGCTCTGGGGCCAACGTCCTGACTTTC.

This clonotype occurred many times. The rearrangement links TRBV11-2 to TRBJ2-3, with 7 bases lining up with TRBD2. Germline trimming cut 5 bases from V and 0 bases from J; bases unmatched to any gene: 11. Germline loops: CDR1 SGHAT, CDR2 FQNNGV. This CDR3 has 17 residues. The CDR3: CASSPPWLLASTDTQYF. The CDR3 nucleotides read TGTGCCAGCAGCCCCCCCTGGTTACTAGCGAGCACAGATACGCAGTATTTT.

The chain recombines TRBV7-2 with TRBJ2-2; 9 bases fit TRBD2. V gave up 5 bases and J gave up 8 bases; unmatched junction bases: 12. The CDR3 extends over 16 amino acids. The V gene's germline CDR1 is SGHTA and CDR2 FQGNSA. The CDR3 reads CASSISGGPWRGELFF. The CDR3 DNA reads TGTGCCAGCAGCATTAGCGGGGGTCCCTGGCGGGGGGAGCTGTTTTTT.

The table lists this clonotype with many counts. The rearrangement uses TRBV12-3 or TRBV12-4 and TRBJ2-3, with D hard to call. The CDR3 extends over 12 amino acids. Trimming removed 3 bases from V and 6 bases from J, with 7 bases in between. CDR3 residues: CASSFSPDTQYF. The CDR3 region has the DNA TGTGCCAGCAGTTTCAGTCCCGATACGCAGTATTTT.

This clonotype was observed many times. The rearrangement uses TRBV7-8 and TRBJ2-7; maybe TRBD2 (6 bases). The CDR3 contains 16 residues. Trimming shortened V by 2 bases and J by 4 bases, and 18 bases separated the two germline ends. Per the germline V gene, CDR1 is SGHVS and CDR2 is FQNEAQ. This CDR3 is CASSLRLGGRRYEQYF. CDR3 DNA sequence: TGTGCCAGCAGCTTACGGTTGGGGGGAAGAAGATACGAGCAGTACTTC.

This clonotype was observed a handful of times. The J gene is TRBJ1-2, the V gene TRBV10-3, with 10 positions matching TRBD1. The CDR3 has 15 amino acids. Trimming removed 5 bases from V and 6 bases from J; junction bases left unmatched: 9. Germline values: CDR1 ENHRY, CDR2 SYGVKD. In nucleotides, the CDR3 is TGTGCCATCAGTCCACCGGGACAGGGGATGGATGGCTACACCTTC. Translation: CAISPPGQGMDGYTF.

This chain connects TRBV5-1 to TRBJ1-2, with 7 positions matching TRBD1. The CDR3 covers 14 residues. Germline V lookup: CDR1 SGHRS, CDR2 YFSETQ. V lost 5 bases, J lost 8 bases, and 12 bases stayed unmatched. The CDR3 loop reads CASSSLRQGGGYTF. CDR3 nucleotide sequence: TGCGCCAGCAGTAGCCTCAGACAGGGCGGAGGCTACACCTTC.

This clonotype was counted at least ten times. The chain uses TRBV7-2 and TRBJ2-3; D not resolved. The CDR3 contains 15 residues. Deletions cut 4 bases from V and 11 bases from J, with 22 bases between. The V gene's germline CDR1 is SGHTA and CDR2 FQGNSA. The CDR3 is CASSSSGMSVGLQYF. The CDR3 DNA follows: TGTGCCAGCAGCTCATCCGGAATGTCGGTTGGATTGCAGTATTTT. Filled out from reference TRBV7-2 and TRBJ2-3, the complete variable domain reads GAGVSQSPSNKVTEKGKDVELRCDPISGHTALYWYRQSLGQGLEFLIYFQGNSAPDKSGLPSDRFSAERTGGSVSTLTIQRTQQEDSAVYLCASSSSGMSVGLQYFGPGTRLTVL.

This clonotype turned up a few times. V is TRBV6-2 or TRBV6-3 and J is TRBJ1-1, with a possible D match to TRBD1 (5 bases). The CDR3 has 13 residues. CDR1 and CDR2 from the germline V gene are MNHEY and SVGEGT. The germline V and J ends were trimmed by 2 bases and 5 bases, with 9 bases remaining between them. CDR3 sequence: CASSYAGRTEAFF. In nucleotides, the CDR3 is TGTGCCAGCAGTTACGCAGGGCGAACTGAAGCTTTCTTT.

This clonotype appeared many times. The genes are TRBV7-9 and TRBJ2-2, with TRBD2 as a possible D gene (6 bases). This CDR3 has 14 amino acids. V was clipped by 5 bases and J by 11 bases, with 18 bases between them. CDR1 and CDR2 (germline): SEHNR, FQNEAQ (reference sequence). CDR3 DNA: TGTGCCAGCAGCCCCCATACGGGGCGGGAAGAGCTGTTTTTT. This sequence encodes CASSPHTGREELFF.

This clonotype was counted many times. The rearrangement joins TRBV28 to TRBJ2-7; 9 nucleotides line up with TRBD2. The CDR3 length is 12 residues. Germline V gene data show CDR1 as MDHEN and CDR2 as SYDVKM. J lost 4 bases, V lost 10 bases, and 5 bases had no gene match. The chain's CDR3 is CAITAGGYEQYF. The DNA of the CDR3 is TGTGCCATTACGGCGGGAGGGTACGAGCAGTACTTC. The variable domain in full, with the rest retrieved from reference TRBV28 and TRBJ2-7, is DVKVTQSSRYLVKRTGEKVFLECVQDMDHENMFWYRQDPGLGLRLIYFSYDVKMKEKGDIPEGYSVSREKKERFSLILESASTNQTSMYLCAITAGGYEQYFGPGTRLTVT.

This clonotype showed up many times. The chain employs TRBV11-2 and TRBJ2-7; the match to TRBD1 covers 10 bases. The germline gives CDR1 SGHAT, CDR2 FQNNGV. V dropped 5 bases and J dropped 7; count of bases not matched to a gene: 11. CDR3 length: 15 residues. CDR3 sequence reads: CASSEGTGAHGEQYF. The DNA of the CDR3 is TGTGCCAGCAGCGAAGGGACAGGGGCCCACGGGGAGCAGTACTTC. Based on the CDR3 plus reference TRBV11-2 and TRBJ2-7, the full variable domain is EAGVAQSPRYKIIEKRQSVAFWCNPISGHATLYWYQQILGQGPKLLIQFQNNGVVDDSQLPKDRFSAERLKGVDSTLKIQPAKLEDSAVYLCASSEGTGAHGEQYFGPGTRLTVT.

The chain has TRBV18 and TRBJ2-3; D gene uncertain. V lost 6 bases and J 4 bases, leaving 14 bases between the germline ends. The CDR3 loop spans 14 amino acids. Germline CDR1 KGHSH, CDR2 LQKENI. The CDR3 spells CASSPATGPDTQYF. CDR3 nucleotide sequence: TGTGCCAGCTCTCCGGCGACGGGCCCAGATACGCAGTATTTT.

CDR3 residues: CASSSVSQGVKQYF. CDR3 coding DNA: TGTGCCAGCAGCTCGGTGAGTCAGGGGGTCAAGCAGTACTTC. The chain uses TRBV5-6 and TRBJ2-7; 7 bases line up with TRBD1. J was trimmed by 8 bases and V by 3 bases; bases with no gene match: 11. Germline V lookup: CDR1 SGHDT, CDR2 YYEEEE. The CDR3 runs to 14 residues.

This clonotype is a singleton in its sample. The chain has TRBV4-1 and TRBJ2-1; 8 nucleotides align to TRBD1. Germline V gene data show CDR1 as MGHRA and CDR2 as YSYEKL. This CDR3 region has 16 residues. The V and J ends lost 5 bases and 4 bases, in that order; junction bases with no gene match: 10. CDR3 nucleotide sequence: TGCGCCAGCAGCAAGGCCCAGGGGGCGGGATACAATGAGCAGTTCTTC. Protein sequence: CASSKAQGAGYNEQFF.

The chain recombines TRBV29-1 with TRBJ2-7, with 7 positions matching TRBD1. This CDR3 is built from 12 residues. Unmatched junction bases numbered 0, after V lost 4 bases and J lost 0 bases. Looked up from germline, CDR1 is SQVTM and CDR2 is ANQGSEA. In DNA, the CDR3 is TGCAGCGTTGGGGACAGCTCCTACGAGCAGTACTTC. This gives the protein CSVGDSSYEQYF.

This clonotype was observed a few times. This chain links TRBV28 with TRBJ2-2; TRBD2 agrees at 7 bases. The J segment lost 6 bases and the V segment lost 5 bases, leaving 15 bases of the junction unmatched. This CDR3 has 17 amino acids. Germline CDR1 reads MDHEN; CDR2 reads SYDVKM. The CDR3 DNA is TGTGCCAGCAGTCCCTCACCGGGGGGAGGGCCTCCCGGGGAGCTGTTTTTT. Protein sequence: CASSPSPGGGPPGELFF.

This clonotype was seen ten or more times. V is TRBV7-3 and J is TRBJ2-1, with TRBD1 identical over 8 bases. CDR3 length equals 15 residues. Germline CDR1 and CDR2: SGHTA and FQGTGA. The trim removed 2 bases at V and 3 bases at J, leaving 3 bases unmatched. The CDR3 DNA reads as TGTGCCAGCAGCTTATGGGGGACAGGCTACAATGAGCAGTTCTTC. Protein sequence: CASSLWGTGYNEQFF.

V gene TRBV7-2 combines with J gene TRBJ2-7; 7 bases fit TRBD1. The length of the CDR3 is 13 residues. The V gene's germline CDR1 is SGHTA and CDR2 FQGNSA. Trimming cost V 10 bases and J 0 bases; bases outside gene matches: 6. The CDR3 protein is CATKTGHSYEQYF. The CDR3 DNA follows: TGTGCCACCAAGACAGGGCACTCCTACGAGCAGTACTTC. The entire variable domain, with the rest obtained from reference TRBV7-2 and TRBJ2-7, is as follows: GAGVSQSPSNKVTEKGKDVELRCDPISGHTALYWYRQSLGQGLEFLIYFQGNSAPDKSGLPSDRFSAERTGGSVSTLTIQRTQQEDSAVYLCATKTGHSYEQYFGPGTRLTVT.

V is TRBV2 and J is TRBJ2-5; 9 bases are shared with TRBD2. The CDR3 is made up of 14 amino acids. Germline V gene lookup returns CDR1 SNHLY and CDR2 FYNNEI. J lost 4 bases, V lost 4 bases, and 4 bases had no gene match. DNA of the CDR3: TGTGCCAGCAGTGGGACTAGCGTTCGAGAGACCCAGTACTTC. It specifies CASSGTSVRETQYF.